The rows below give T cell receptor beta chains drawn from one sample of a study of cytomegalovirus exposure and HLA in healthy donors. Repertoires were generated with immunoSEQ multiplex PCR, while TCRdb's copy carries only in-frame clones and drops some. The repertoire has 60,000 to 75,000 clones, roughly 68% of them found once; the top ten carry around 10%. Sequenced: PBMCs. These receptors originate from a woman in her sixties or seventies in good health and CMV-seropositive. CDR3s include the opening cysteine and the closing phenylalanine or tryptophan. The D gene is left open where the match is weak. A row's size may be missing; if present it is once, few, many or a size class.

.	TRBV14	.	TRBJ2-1	TGTGCCAGCAGCCAAGTCGGGACAAATACGATCTTC	CASSQVGTNTIF
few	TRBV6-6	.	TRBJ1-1	TGTGCCAGCAGTTACTCGGACAGCAACACTGAAGCTTTCTTT	CASSYSDSNTEAFF
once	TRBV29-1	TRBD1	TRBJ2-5	TGCAGCGTGGAAACAGGGGTAGAGACCCAGTACTTC	CSVETGVETQYF
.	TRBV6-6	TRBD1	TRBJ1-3	TGTGCCAGCAGGGGGACAGGCCAAACTGCTGGAAACACCATATATTTT	CASRGTGQTAGNTIYF
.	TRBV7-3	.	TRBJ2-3	TGTGCCAGCAGTCCGGGTAGCTCAGATACGCAGTATTTT	CASSPGSSDTQYF
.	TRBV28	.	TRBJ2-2	TGTGCCAGCACCCAAACCGGGGAGCTGTTTTTT	CASTQTGELFF
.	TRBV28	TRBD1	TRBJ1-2	TGTGCCAGCAGCTGGGGGGACAGGGATGACTATGGCTACACCTTC	CASSWGDRDDYGYTF
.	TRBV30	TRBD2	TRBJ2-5	TGTGCCTGGTTCAAGCGGGGGGGCGGGGAGACCCAGTACTTC	CAWFKRGGGETQYF
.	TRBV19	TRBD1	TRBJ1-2	TGTGCCAGTAGCCGGCGGGACAGGGGGCGTAGCTACACCTTC	CASSRRDRGRSYTF
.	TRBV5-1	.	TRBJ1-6	TGCGCCAGCAGCGAGACAGGCGCCTCGAATTCACCCCTCCACTTT	CASSETGASNSPLHF
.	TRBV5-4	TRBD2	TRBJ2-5	TGTGCCAGCAGCCTTGGGATAGCGGGAGTTGGAACAGAGACCCAGTACTTC	CASSLGIAGVGTETQYF
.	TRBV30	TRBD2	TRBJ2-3	TGTGCCTGGAGTGTACGGGCTAGCGGTAGCACAGATACGCAGTATTTT	CAWSVRASGSTDTQYF
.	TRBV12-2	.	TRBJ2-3	TGTGCGAGGAAAGTAGCGGGCCTGGATACGCAGTATTTT	CARKVAGLDTQYF
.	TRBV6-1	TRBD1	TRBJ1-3	TGTGCCAGCAGTGAGGGCCGGGACAGGTACGGAAACACCATATATTTT	CASSEGRDRYGNTIYF
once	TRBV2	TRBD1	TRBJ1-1	TGTGCCAGCAGGTCGGGACAGGGTAACACTGAAGCTTTCTTT	CASRSGQGNTEAFF
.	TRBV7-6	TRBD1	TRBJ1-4	TGTGCCAGCAGCGTAGGGACAGGGCTTAATGAAAAACTGTTTTTT	CASSVGTGLNEKLFF
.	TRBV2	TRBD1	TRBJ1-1	TGTGCCAGCAGCGAAGACAGGGGGCCTCACACTGAAGCTTTCTTT	CASSEDRGPHTEAFF
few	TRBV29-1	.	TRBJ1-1	TGCAGCGTTGTTTCTGGGGGGGATGAAGCTTTCTTT	CSVVSGGDEAFF
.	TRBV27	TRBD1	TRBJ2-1	TGTGCCAGCAGTCCCGGACAGGAGCCAAGGGAGCAGTTCTTC	CASSPGQEPREQFF
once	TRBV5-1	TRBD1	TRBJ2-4	TGCGCCAGCAGGACAGGGCCACCCCAAAACATTCAGTACTTC	CASRTGPPQNIQYF
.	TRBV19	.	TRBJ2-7	TGTGCCAGTAGTACCGGACAGACCTACGAGCAGTACTTC	CASSTGQTYEQYF
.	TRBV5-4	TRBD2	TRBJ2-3	TGTGCCAGCAGCCGTACTAGCGGAATCGCAGATACGCAGTATTTT	CASSRTSGIADTQYF
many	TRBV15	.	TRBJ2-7	TGTGCCACCAGCAGAGGAGGTTTCGAGCAGTACTTC	CATSRGGFEQYF
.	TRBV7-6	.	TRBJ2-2	TGTGCCAGCAGCTTTCAGTTGAACACCGGGGAGCTGTTTTTT	CASSFQLNTGELFF
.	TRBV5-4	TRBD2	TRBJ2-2	TGTGCCAGCAGCTTCGGCGGGAGCGAGACCGGGGAGCTGTTTTTT	CASSFGGSETGELFF
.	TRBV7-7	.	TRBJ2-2	TGTGCTAGCAGCTTATCAATAGTCGACAAGGAGCTGTTTTTT	CASSLSIVDKELFF
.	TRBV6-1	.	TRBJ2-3	TGTGCCAGCAGTGAGATCGGGGATACGCAGTATTTT	CASSEIGDTQYF
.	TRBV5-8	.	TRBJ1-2	TGTGCCAGCAGCTTGTCCGTTAACTATGGCTACACCTTC	CASSLSVNYGYTF
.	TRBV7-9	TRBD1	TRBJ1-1	TGTGCCAGCAGCTTAGTAGGGGGCGGCAGGGTCACTGAAGCTTTCTTT	CASSLVGGGRVTEAFF
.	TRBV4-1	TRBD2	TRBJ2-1	TGCGCCAGCAGCCAAGAGAGGGCGGGGGTCTCCTACAATGAGCAGTTCTTC	CASSQERAGVSYNEQFF
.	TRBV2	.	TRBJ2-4	TGTGCCAGCAGTGCTTCAGGGGGGGCCAAAAACATTCAGTACTTC	CASSASGGAKNIQYF
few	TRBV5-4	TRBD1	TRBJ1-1	TGTGCCAGCAGCTTGGAACGGACAGGGGAAGCTTTCTTT	CASSLERTGEAFF
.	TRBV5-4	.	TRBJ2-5	TGTGCCAGCAGCCGCCAAGAGACCCAGTACTTC	CASSRQETQYF
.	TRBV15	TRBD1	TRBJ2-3	TGTGCCACCAGCAGACCCTCCGGGACAGGGTACCGGGGTACGCAGTATTTT	CATSRPSGTGYRGTQYF
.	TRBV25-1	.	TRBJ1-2	TGTGCCAGCACACAGGGATTTAACTATGGCTACACCTTC	CASTQGFNYGYTF
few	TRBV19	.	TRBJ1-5	TGTGCCAGTAGTTACTCTCAGGGTCCCCAGCATTTT	CASSYSQGPQHF
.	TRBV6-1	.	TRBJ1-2	TGTGCCAGCAGTGAAGCGTTCGGGGAGCAGAGGGGCTACACCTTC	CASSEAFGEQRGYTF
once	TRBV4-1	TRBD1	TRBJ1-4	TGCGCCAGCAGCGGTTTGGACAGGGAGGGAGAAAAACTGTTTTTT	CASSGLDREGEKLFF
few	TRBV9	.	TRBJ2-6	TGTGCCAGCAGCGTAGACGTTCAGGGCTCTGGGGCCAACGTCCTGACTTTC	CASSVDVQGSGANVLTF
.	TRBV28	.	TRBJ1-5	TGTGCCAGCAGGCGGGTCGGCCCCCAGCATTTT	CASRRVGPQHF
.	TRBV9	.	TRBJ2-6	TGTGCCAGCAGCGAGCGGACGACCCCTATCACTGGGGCCAACGTCCTGACTTTC	CASSERTTPITGANVLTF
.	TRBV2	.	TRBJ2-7	TGTGCCAGCAGGAGGGATTTAAATTTGTACGAGCAGTACTTC	CASRRDLNLYEQYF
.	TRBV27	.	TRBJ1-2	TGTGCCAGCAGTTTATCGAGGCGCCCCGGGGGCTACACCTTC	CASSLSRRPGGYTF
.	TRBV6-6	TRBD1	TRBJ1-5	TGTGCCAGCAGTTACGAAGGACAGGGGAAGGGAAAGCCCCAGCATTTT	CASSYEGQGKGKPQHF
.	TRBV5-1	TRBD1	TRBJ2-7	TGCGCCAGCAGCTTGGAGGGTAGGACAGGGGTCGACGAGCAGTACTTC	CASSLEGRTGVDEQYF
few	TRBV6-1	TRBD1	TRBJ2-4	TGTGCCAGCAGTAATGACAGGGAAAACATTCAGTACTTC	CASSNDRENIQYF
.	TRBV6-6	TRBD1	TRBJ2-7	TGTGCCAGCAGTCACGAAGGGACAGACGAGCAGTACTTC	CASSHEGTDEQYF
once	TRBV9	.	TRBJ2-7	TGTGCCAGCGGCGGGACAACCTCCTACGAGCAGTACTTC	CASGGTTSYEQYF
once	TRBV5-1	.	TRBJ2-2	TGCGCCAGCAGCTCCGGAGGCAGCGGGGAGCTGTTTTTT	CASSSGGSGELFF
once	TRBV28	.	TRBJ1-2	TGTGCCAGCAGTTTTGGTCAGGGGACCCTAGGCGGCTACACCTTC	CASSFGQGTLGGYTF
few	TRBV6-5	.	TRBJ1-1	TGTGCCAGCAGTTACGTAGGGGGGGACACTGAAGCTTTCTTT	CASSYVGGDTEAFF
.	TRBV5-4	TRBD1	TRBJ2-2	TGTGCCAGCAGCCGGGACAGGGTCGCGGCCGGGGAGCTGTTTTTT	CASSRDRVAAGELFF
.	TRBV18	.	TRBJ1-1	TGTGCCAGCTCACCCTCGGTTGCAGGGGTGAACACTGAAGCTTTCTTT	CASSPSVAGVNTEAFF
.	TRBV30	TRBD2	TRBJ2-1	TGTGCCTGGAGATTGATGCGGGGGGGCGGAAATGAGCAGTTCTTC	CAWRLMRGGGNEQFF
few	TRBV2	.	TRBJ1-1	TGTGCCAGCAGTGTCAAGAACACTGAAGCTTTCTTT	CASSVKNTEAFF
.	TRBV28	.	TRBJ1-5	TGTGCCAGCAGTTTACACAGTGGTTTAAATCAGCCCCAGCATTTT	CASSLHSGLNQPQHF
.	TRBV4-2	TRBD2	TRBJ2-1	TGTGCCAGCAGCCAGGGACTACTTTCCTACAATGAGCAGTTCTTC	CASSQGLLSYNEQFF